Listed below are T cell receptor beta chains from one sample, sequenced in a study of T cells in Graves' hyperthyroidism and ophthalmopathy. TCRdb fed the multiplex PCR reads into MiXCR, producing one record per CDR3 protein. In the table there are 650,000 to 850,000 distinct CDR3 sequences, roughly a sixth of which are singletons. Material for sequencing was blood. These receptors all come from a woman between 45 and 60 years old with Graves' hyperthyroidism that later progressed to Graves' ophthalmopathy. Both conserved end residues are part of each CDR3. A D gene is named only where the DNA matches it firmly. Clone size is stated in some rows and not others, as once, few, many or a class when expanded.

v_gene	d_gene	j_gene	abundance	CDR3aa	CDR3nt
TRBV3-1	NA	TRBJ2-1	many	CASSQLSVNEQFF	TGTGCCAGCAGCCAATTATCGGTTAATGAGCAGTTCTTC
TRBV20-1	NA	TRBJ1-2	NA	CSARSYRYRYGYTF	TGCAGTGCTAGATCATATCGGTACAGATATGGCTACACCTTC
TRBV6-1	NA	TRBJ2-7	NA	CASSPYGSYEQYF	TGTGCCAGCAGCCCGTATGGCTCCTACGAGCAGTACTTC
TRBV20-1	NA	TRBJ2-7	few	CSADIGTSYEQYF	TGCAGTGCTGACATTGGGACCTCCTACGAGCAGTACTTC
TRBV20-1	TRBD1	TRBJ2-2	few	CSARDRGQTWGTGELFF	TGCAGTGCTAGAGATCGGGGACAGACCTGGGGCACCGGGGAGCTGTTTTTT
TRBV7-9	TRBD1	TRBJ1-5	NA	CASSWTGANQPQHF	TGTGCCAGCAGCTGGACAGGGGCCAATCAGCCCCAGCATTTT
TRBV20-1	TRBD1	TRBJ1-5	many	CSARLRDRGDNQPQHF	TGCAGTGCTAGACTCCGGGACAGGGGAGACAATCAGCCCCAGCATTTT
TRBV11-2	NA	TRBJ2-7	NA	CASSSDTGLYEQYF	TGTGCCAGCAGCTCCGATACGGGGTTATACGAGCAGTACTTC
TRBV4-2	TRBD1	TRBJ1-1	many	CASSPQGAGTEAFF	TGTGCCAGCAGCCCTCAGGGGGCTGGCACTGAAGCTTTCTTT
TRBV12-3/TRBV12-4	NA	TRBJ1-1	few	CASTPGDSPLAFF	TGTGCCAGCACCCCGGGGGACTCCCCGTTGGCTTTCTTT
TRBV3-1	NA	TRBJ2-5	many	CASTGVASDQETQYF	TGTGCCAGCACCGGTGTGGCTAGCGACCAAGAGACCCAGTACTTC
TRBV20-1	NA	TRBJ2-7	NA	CSARPPAAGASYEQYF	TGCAGTGCTAGACCCCCTGCGGCGGGGGCCTCCTACGAGCAGTACTTC
TRBV5-1	NA	TRBJ1-1	many	CASTSAAGARAFF	TGCGCCAGCACCTCCGCCGCGGGGGCCAGAGCTTTCTTT
TRBV19	NA	TRBJ1-1	many	CASSWNTEAFF	TGTGCCAGCAGCTGGAACACTGAAGCTTTCTTT
TRBV20-1	NA	TRBJ2-7	many	CSAPGLGIGSYEQYF	TGCAGTGCTCCCGGCCTGGGAATAGGATCCTACGAGCAGTACTTC
TRBV12-3/TRBV12-4	NA	TRBJ2-6	NA	CASSSTGRAGANVLTF	TGTGCCAGCAGTTCGACAGGACGGGCTGGGGCCAACGTCCTGACTTTC
TRBV20-1	NA	TRBJ1-1	many	CRVTMAGTEAFF	TGCAGAGTAACAATGGCTGGCACTGAAGCTTTCTTT
TRBV20-1	NA	TRBJ2-2	few	CSARDPREAGELFF	TGCAGTGCTAGAGACCCCAGGGAGGCCGGGGAGCTGTTTTTT
TRBV20-1	NA	TRBJ1-3	many	CSALTGSGNTIYF	TGCAGTGCTCTTACAGGCTCTGGAAACACCATATATTTT
TRBV15	NA	TRBJ2-7	few	CATSRTSRQGVNEQYF	TGTGCCACCAGCCGCACCAGTAGGCAGGGTGTCAACGAGCAGTACTTC
TRBV20-1	NA	TRBJ1-2	many	CSARPVGDYGYTF	TGCAGTGCGAGGCCTGTAGGCGACTATGGCTACACCTTC
TRBV12-3/TRBV12-4	NA	TRBJ2-5	many	CASSDVRGAQETQYF	TGTGCCAGCAGTGACGTCAGGGGGGCCCAAGAGACCCAGTACTTC
TRBV5-1	NA	TRBJ1-1	few	CASSTTGRIDTEAFF	TGCGCCAGCAGCACTACGGGCAGGATCGACACTGAAGCTTTCTTT
TRBV11-2	NA	TRBJ2-3	many	CASSLEDNTDTQYF	TGTGCCAGCAGCTTAGAAGACAACACAGATACGCAGTATTTT
TRBV5-1	TRBD2	TRBJ2-5	many	CASSTGLAGEETQYF	TGCGCCAGCAGCACCGGACTAGCGGGGGAAGAGACCCAGTACTTC
TRBV13	NA	TRBJ2-1	NA	CASSYGPLNEQFF	TGTGCCAGCAGCTATGGACCCCTTAATGAGCAGTTCTTC
TRBV3-1	NA	TRBJ2-7	many	CASSQGRRGLGEQYF	TGTGCCAGCAGCCAGGGCCGCAGGGGTCTCGGCGAGCAGTACTTC
TRBV6-1	NA	TRBJ1-5	NA	CDHFLNREWRKPQHF	TGTGACCACTTTCTAAACAGGGAGTGGAGGAAGCCCCAGCATTTT
TRBV6-6	TRBD1	TRBJ1-1	few	CASSYSIGQAEAFF	TGTGCCAGCAGTTACTCAATTGGACAGGCCGAAGCTTTCTTT
TRBV6-2/TRBV6-3	NA	TRBJ1-1	many	CAVTRGNTEAFF	TGTGCCGTGACCCGGGGCAACACTGAAGCTTTCTTT
TRBV20-1	NA	TRBJ1-5	few	CSARPGSNQPQHF	TGCAGTGCTAGACCAGGGAGCAATCAGCCCCAGCATTTT
TRBV6-2/TRBV6-3	NA	TRBJ2-7	few	CASIGTDEQYF	TGTGCCAGCATCGGAACGGACGAGCAGTACTTC
TRBV5-1	TRBD2	TRBJ2-3	many	CASRAGGRTDTQYF	TGCGCCAGCAGGGCGGGGGGGCGGACAGATACGCAGTATTTT
TRBV13	NA	TRBJ2-5	many	CASSLSGTPKTQYF	TGTGCCAGCAGCCTCTCCGGGACCCCCAAGACCCAGTACTTC
TRBV7-2	NA	TRBJ2-5	many	CASTTRRAYQETQYF	TGTGCCAGCACCACTCGGAGGGCGTACCAAGAGACCCAGTACTTC
TRBV11-3	NA	TRBJ2-1	many	CASSSRTGTYNEQFF	TGTGCCAGCAGCTCGCGGACGGGGACCTACAATGAGCAGTTCTTC
TRBV5-1	NA	TRBJ2-2	NA	CASSLWHLAGNPGELFF	TGCGCCAGCAGCCTTTGGCACCTGGCAGGGAATCCCGGGGAGCTGTTTTTT
TRBV10-3	NA	TRBJ2-2	few	CAISGVSNTGELFF	TGTGCCATCAGTGGAGTCAGTAACACCGGGGAGCTGTTTTTT
TRBV7-2	NA	TRBJ1-4	few	CASSSQVAIGKLFF	TGTGCCAGCAGCTCGCAAGTCGCAATAGGAAAACTGTTTTTT
TRBV30	NA	TRBJ1-3	many	CAWMGGLGRSGNTIYF	TGTGCCTGGATGGGCGGTTTAGGGCGCTCTGGAAACACCATATATTTT
TRBV2	NA	TRBJ2-1	NA	CASSEAREQFF	TGTGCCAGCAGTGAAGCTCGTGAGCAGTTCTTC
TRBV20-1	TRBD1	TRBJ2-5	many	CSADPGATGGETQYF	TGCAGTGCTGACCCTGGCGCGACAGGGGGAGAGACCCAGTACTTC
TRBV14	NA	TRBJ2-2	NA	CASSPLGSGANTGELFF	TGTGCCAGCAGCCCCCTCGGGTCGGGGGCCAACACCGGGGAGCTGTTTTTT
TRBV12-5	TRBD1	TRBJ1-2	many	CASGLSGGDNYGYTF	TGTGCTAGTGGATTATCAGGGGGGGATAACTATGGCTACACCTTC
TRBV11-3	NA	TRBJ1-6	NA	CASSLAVGSPLHF	TGTGCCAGCAGCTTAGCAGTTGGATCACCCCTCCACTTT
TRBV27	TRBD1	TRBJ2-7	few	CASTSDRSPFEQYF	TGTGCCAGCACCTCGGACAGGTCCCCCTTCGAGCAGTACTTC
TRBV6-1	NA	TRBJ2-5	few	CASSELGREETQYF	TGTGCCAGCAGTGAATTGGGCAGGGAAGAGACCCAGTACTTC
TRBV3-1	NA	TRBJ1-6	NA	CASSEATYNSPPHF	TGTGCCAGCAGTGAGGCTACGTATAATTCACCCCCCCACTTT
TRBV9	TRBD1	TRBJ2-5	many	CASSERDSRQGETQYF	TGTGCCAGCAGCGAGAGGGACAGCCGTCAGGGAGAGACCCAGTACTTC
TRBV29-1	TRBD1	TRBJ2-2	NA	CSVGFETGGGGELFF	TGCAGCGTTGGTTTTGAGACAGGGGGCGGCGGGGAGCTGTTTTTT
TRBV2	TRBD1	TRBJ1-2	many	CASSVRTGFIGTGYTF	TGTGCCAGCAGTGTTAGGACAGGGTTCATTGGCACTGGCTACACCTTC
TRBV2	NA	TRBJ2-6	many	CASMGRFSGANVLTF	TGTGCCAGCATGGGGAGGTTCTCTGGGGCCAACGTCCTGACTTTC
TRBV3-1	TRBD1	TRBJ1-1	NA	CASSELVDRETFF	TGTGCCAGCAGTGAATTAGTCGACAGGGAAACTTTCTTT
TRBV18	NA	TRBJ2-3	many	CASSPGPDTQYF	TGTGCCAGCTCCCCGGGTCCAGATACGCAGTATTTT
TRBV4-2	TRBD2	TRBJ2-3	NA	CASSQEPGLAGEDTQYF	TGTGCCAGCAGCCAAGAACCGGGACTAGCGGGGGAAGATACGCAGTATTTT
TRBV7-2	TRBD2	TRBJ2-2	NA	CASSLSGGPANTGELFF	TGTGCCAGCAGCTTAAGCGGGGGTCCCGCGAACACCGGGGAGCTGTTTTTT
TRBV10-2	NA	TRBJ2-1	few	CASNKVVVQGGYNEQFF	TGCGCCAGCAACAAAGTGGTGGTCCAGGGTGGATACAATGAGCAGTTCTTC
TRBV9	NA	TRBJ1-2	NA	CASSVGPTVYGYTF	TGTGCCAGCAGCGTAGGTCCGACAGTCTATGGCTACACCTTC
TRBV2	NA	TRBJ1-2	many	CASRWAPESYTF	TGTGCCAGCAGGTGGGCCCCGGAGAGCTACACCTTC
TRBV2	NA	TRBJ2-1	many	CASSDQLFSYNEQFF	TGTGCCAGCAGTGATCAGTTGTTCTCCTACAATGAGCAGTTCTTC